What follows describes a single T cell receptor beta chain. Its specificity is unknown. These data originate in a study of persistence of HIV-infected CD4 T cells. Whole-study findings and limits: Antigen-responding cells were enriched for degenerate expanded CDR3beta sequences.

This was the immunoSEQ version 4 assay in survey mode. TCRdb keeps only in-frame clones here, not all; method: immunoSEQ multiplex PCR. Of roughly 34,000 clones listed, 80% to 90% are singletons. Cells were stimulated with CMV-infected fibroblast lysates at about 10 ug/mL. Memory cells lacking CD40L and CD69 with high CD45RO were sorted. This clonotype was sampled from an adult man with HIV who was CMV-seropositive. The sequencing used CD4+ T cells sorted from PBMCs after roughly 18-hour stimulation, collected from a patient who received antiretroviral therapy.

CDR3 loop: CASSGGTTFNYGYTF. The CDR3 DNA reads TGTGCCAGCAGCGGCGGGACAACGTTTAACTATGGCTACACCTTC. This rearrangement joins TRBV6-5 to TRBJ1-2; TRBD1 is a possible D gene (6 bases). There are 15 residues in the CDR3. V lost 6 bases and J lost 1, with 15 bases in between. CDR1 and CDR2 (germline): MNHEY, SVGAGI.